This is a list of T cell receptor beta chains from one sample in a study of T cell repertoires in cytomegalovirus infection. One entry per CDR3 protein, called by TCRdb with MiXCR from the reads. The sample lists approximately 730,000 distinct CDR3 sequences, around 30% occurring once. These receptors have no known antigen. Source: cultured PBMCs, taken from culture after CMV antigen stimulation. These receptors originate from a human donor in good health (CMV status not recorded). Some clones in this sample may be carry-over from other donors' samples. Both conserved end residues are part of each CDR3.

CDR3aa,v_gene
CASSLASRVSYNEQFF,TRBV7-2
CASAEQGNTGELFF,TRBV7-2
CASSPPTGRSRETQYF,TRBV6-6
CASSPLGGVSNQPQHF,TRBV18
CSAEAAGVETQYF,TRBV20-1
CASSPQTGSTDTQYF,TRBV7-2
CASSLRGRGVTEAFF,TRBV7-8
CASRLAPSQGYTF,TRBV12-3/TRBV12-4
CSAPFRQGAMNTEAFF,TRBV20-1
CASTPGLSSYEQYF,TRBV7-2
CASSYRYSNQPQHF,TRBV28
CASSSPRGEQYF,TRBV7-8
CASSPGLGGNTGELFF,TRBV2
CASSQGVRGLYNEQFF,TRBV4-1
CASTSVEGFNEQFF,TRBV19
CASSPPRQDSPLHF,TRBV7-2
CASSFDRGDSPLHF,TRBV7-2
CASSQGLTYNEQFF,TRBV4-3
CASSFELNTEAFF,TRBV7-2
CASSSRVNRGHQKLFF,TRBV27
CASGPGLGGTDTQYF,TRBV25-1
CATSSRWMKTGSTDTQYF,TRBV15
CASSLGGGTTQYF,TRBV19
CASSYPGENTEAFF,TRBV6-2/TRBV6-3
CASSYEAQGASFGNTIYF,TRBV7-8
CASSSQTSRDTQYF,TRBV12-3/TRBV12-4
CASSPPGLAGANEQFF,TRBV27
CASSLAANWEKLFF,TRBV7-2
CASTSPEAGSYEQYF,TRBV27
CASSPSRVLSGNTIYF,TRBV7-8
CSAPPRTSGRREQYF,TRBV20-1
CASSLGQGEETQYF,TRBV12-3/TRBV12-4
CASSRLQGAYEQYF,TRBV2
CASSLRADYGYTF,TRBV7-2
CASSYRGPQHF,TRBV12-3/TRBV12-4
CASSQTSGTYNEQFF,TRBV9
CASSLRSQDTEAFF,TRBV7-4
CASSPSLPDTQYF,TRBV7-2
CASSYSNEQYF,TRBV6-2/TRBV6-3
CATSDVTGDEQYF,TRBV24-1
CASSSWTESYEQYF,TRBV5-1
CASRTGTGRYSALHF,TRBV28